A selection of T cell receptor beta chains follows, all from one sample in a study of blood T cell repertoires in COVID-19. Repertoires were generated with immunoSEQ multiplex PCR, while TCRdb's copy carries only in-frame clones and drops some. The data hold around 75,000 clones, with 88% observed a single time. Sequences were obtained from peripheral blood. These receptors all stem from a human donor in a cohort sampled during active COVID-19. The CDR3 runs from the conserved cysteine through the conserved F or W. D genes are given only for firm matches. Part of the rows lack a size; the others show once, few, many or a class for expanded clones.

V	D	size	J	CDR3	DNA
TRBV12-3/TRBV12-4	TRBD2	.	TRBJ2-7	CASSGTGGDEQYF	TGTGCCAGCAGCGGGACGGGGGGTGACGAGCAGTACTTC
TRBV6-6	TRBD2	.	TRBJ2-1	CASSRRSGSSYNEQFF	TGTGCCAGCAGTCGCCGTAGCGGGAGCTCCTACAATGAGCAGTTCTTC
TRBV13	TRBD1	.	TRBJ1-6	CASSGVGQGGSPLHF	TGTGCCAGCAGCGGAGTGGGACAGGGGGGATCACCCCTCCACTTT
TRBV6-2/TRBV6-3	TRBD1	few	TRBJ1-2	CASSSHRGQDGYTF	TGTGCCAGCAGTTCCCACAGGGGCCAGGATGGCTACACCTTC
TRBV7-2	TRBD2	once	TRBJ2-1	CASSLIGGRADNEQFF	TGTGCCAGCAGCTTAATTGGCGGGAGGGCCGACAATGAGCAGTTCTTC
TRBV5-6	TRBD1	.	TRBJ2-3	CASSLGGGPRTDTQYF	TGTGCCAGCAGCTTGGGAGGGGGCCCTCGCACAGATACGCAGTATTTT
TRBV6-5	.	.	TRBJ2-5	CASSPLNGAEETQYF	TGTGCCAGCAGTCCTTTAAATGGGGCAGAAGAGACCCAGTACTTC
TRBV10-1	TRBD2	.	TRBJ2-3	CASSEGTRGADTQYF	TGCGCCAGCAGTGAGGGGACTAGAGGGGCAGATACGCAGTATTTT
TRBV12-3/TRBV12-4	TRBD1	.	TRBJ2-1	CASSPSGTGLFF	TGTGCCAGCAGCCCATCCGGGACAGGGCTGTTCTTC
TRBV19	.	few	TRBJ2-1	CASSIRGRDEQFF	TGTGCCAGTAGTATTAGGGGCCGGGATGAGCAGTTCTTC
TRBV27	.	.	TRBJ1-1	CASSLSVTVNTEAFF	TGTGCCAGCAGTTTAAGCGTGACAGTGAACACTGAAGCTTTCTTT